This entry is about one TCR beta chain. The antigen is undetermined. The data were taken from a study of cytomegalovirus exposure and HLA in healthy donors. Study results and limitations: It was reported in a later analysis that an Asian-associated ancestry cluster showed fewer N-insertions than the approximately 670-donor mean. Researchers reported in a later analysis that a missense DCLRE1C variant was tied to TCR beta V- and J-gene trimming.

Trimming cost V 1 base and J 0 bases, with 16 bases left between them. The CDR3 is 18 amino acids. Researchers ran the PCR with 60 Vbeta and 13 Jbeta primers. Profiled with immunoSEQ multiplex PCR; TCRdb holds only in-frame clones, not every one. The sample shows 130,000 or so clones, 75% of them seen only once. V gene TRBV23-1 combines with J gene TRBJ1-3, with a possible D match to TRBD1 (5 bases). TRBV23-1 is noted as an ORF with a role that remains uncertain. Sample: PBMCs. This receptor was taken from a man aged 35 to 55 in good health and CMV-seronegative. CDR3 sequence: CASSQFGKGALSGNTIYF. CDR3 in DNA: TGCGCCAGCAGTCAATTCGGTAAAGGGGCTCTCTCTGGAAACACCATATATTTT.